A selection of T cell receptor beta chains follows, all from one sample in a study of blood T cell repertoires in COVID-19. The data were produced by immunoSEQ multiplex PCR, yet TCRdb's version contains in-frame clones alone and is incomplete. The data hold roughly 150,000 clones, with approximately 80% observed a single time. Sequences were obtained from PBMCs or T cells enriched from blood (not recorded which). The receptor set was obtained from a woman aged 18-29 years who had been exposed to COVID-19. The CDR3 runs from the conserved cysteine through the conserved F or W. Fields, in order: V gene, J gene, clone size, CDR3 length, D gene, CDR3 protein, CDR3 DNA. A D gene is named only where the DNA matches it firmly. Not all rows give a size; the values are once, few, many and, for expanded clones, a class.

v_call: TRBV15
j_call: TRBJ1-5
clone_size: -
cdr3_length: 17
d_call: TRBD1
cdr3_aa: CATSSLRGLERNQPQHF
cdr3_nt: TGTGCCACCAGCAGCCTCAGGGGGCTAGAGAGAAATCAGCCCCAGCATTTT

v_call: TRBV19
j_call: TRBJ1-2
clone_size: once
cdr3_length: 16
d_call: -
cdr3_aa: CASSTLTSGAGYGYTF
cdr3_nt: TGTGCCAGTAGTACCTTAACGTCAGGGGCCGGGTATGGCTACACCTTC

v_call: TRBV10-2
j_call: TRBJ2-1
clone_size: -
cdr3_length: 17
d_call: TRBD2
cdr3_aa: CASSERLAGLKSTEQFF
cdr3_nt: TGCGCCAGCAGTGAGAGACTAGCGGGACTCAAGAGTACTGAGCAGTTCTTC

v_call: TRBV19
j_call: TRBJ1-4
clone_size: once
cdr3_length: 15
d_call: -
cdr3_aa: CASSMLGGTNEKLFF
cdr3_nt: TGTGCCAGTAGTATGTTGGGGGGTACAAACGAAAAACTGTTTTTT

v_call: TRBV27
j_call: TRBJ2-2
clone_size: -
cdr3_length: 15
d_call: TRBD1
cdr3_aa: CASSIIQGAIGELFF
cdr3_nt: TGTGCCAGCAGCATCATACAGGGGGCTATCGGGGAGCTGTTTTTT

v_call: TRBV6-1
j_call: TRBJ1-1
clone_size: -
cdr3_length: 13
d_call: -
cdr3_aa: CASSDSGNTEAFF
cdr3_nt: TGTGCCAGCAGTGATTCGGGGAACACTGAAGCTTTCTTT

v_call: TRBV4-3
j_call: TRBJ2-1
clone_size: -
cdr3_length: 16
d_call: TRBD2
cdr3_aa: CASSQEVAGGYNEQFF
cdr3_nt: TGCGCCAGCAGCCAAGAAGTAGCGGGAGGTTACAATGAGCAGTTCTTC

v_call: TRBV2
j_call: TRBJ1-1
clone_size: -
cdr3_length: 13
d_call: -
cdr3_aa: CASAQGGSTEAFF
cdr3_nt: TGTGCCTCTGCTCAGGGAGGGAGCACTGAAGCTTTCTTT

v_call: TRBV6-2/TRBV6-3
j_call: TRBJ2-2
clone_size: -
cdr3_length: 18
d_call: TRBD2
cdr3_aa: CASSKDPLAGDGTGELFF
cdr3_nt: TGTGCCAGCAGTAAGGACCCCCTAGCGGGAGACGGCACCGGGGAGCTGTTTTTT

v_call: TRBV2
j_call: TRBJ2-7
clone_size: -
cdr3_length: 13
d_call: -
cdr3_aa: CASRGDFSGEQYF
cdr3_nt: TGTGCCAGCCGTGGGGACTTCTCCGGGGAGCAGTACTTC

v_call: TRBV28
j_call: TRBJ2-3
clone_size: -
cdr3_length: 16
d_call: -
cdr3_aa: CASKPRPGLNIDTQYF
cdr3_nt: TGTGCCAGCAAGCCGAGACCGGGACTGAATATAGATACGCAGTATTTT

v_call: TRBV29-1
j_call: TRBJ2-5
clone_size: -
cdr3_length: 15
d_call: TRBD2
cdr3_aa: CSVDAISGRIETQYF
cdr3_nt: TGCAGCGTTGATGCGATTAGCGGGAGAATCGAGACCCAGTACTTC

v_call: TRBV28
j_call: TRBJ1-3
clone_size: -
cdr3_length: 16
d_call: -
cdr3_aa: CASSLYQGLKGNTIYF
cdr3_nt: TGTGCCAGCAGTTTATATCAGGGGTTGAAAGGAAACACCATATATTTT

v_call: TRBV2
j_call: TRBJ1-1
clone_size: once
cdr3_length: 15
d_call: -
cdr3_aa: CASNPRLYLNTEAFF
cdr3_nt: TGTGCCAGCAACCCTAGACTTTACCTGAACACTGAAGCTTTCTTT

v_call: TRBV11-2
j_call: TRBJ2-7
clone_size: -
cdr3_length: 13
d_call: TRBD1
cdr3_aa: CASSWDRAYEQYF
cdr3_nt: TGTGCCAGCAGCTGGGACAGGGCCTACGAGCAGTACTTC

v_call: TRBV27
j_call: TRBJ2-1
clone_size: -
cdr3_length: 14
d_call: -
cdr3_aa: CASSFSGAYNEQFF
cdr3_nt: TGTGCCAGCAGTTTTTCAGGGGCGTACAATGAGCAGTTCTTC

v_call: TRBV18
j_call: TRBJ1-1
clone_size: -
cdr3_length: 14
d_call: -
cdr3_aa: CASSSEQENTEAFF
cdr3_nt: TGTGCCAGCTCATCGGAACAGGAGAACACTGAAGCTTTCTTT

v_call: TRBV28
j_call: TRBJ1-2
clone_size: once
cdr3_length: 15
d_call: TRBD1
cdr3_aa: CASSRGTGGPGGYTF
cdr3_nt: TGTGCCAGCAGTCGCGGGACAGGGGGACCGGGGGGCTACACCTTC

v_call: TRBV28
j_call: TRBJ2-7
clone_size: -
cdr3_length: 12
d_call: TRBD2
cdr3_aa: CASSLLGREAYF
cdr3_nt: TGTGCCAGCAGTTTGTTAGGGAGGGAAGCGTACTTC

v_call: TRBV28
j_call: TRBJ2-2
clone_size: -
cdr3_length: 16
d_call: -
cdr3_aa: CASSLHVAGNSGELFF
cdr3_nt: TGTGCCAGCAGCCTACACGTTGCGGGAAATTCCGGGGAGCTGTTTTTT

v_call: TRBV5-4
j_call: TRBJ1-1
clone_size: -
cdr3_length: 13
d_call: -
cdr3_aa: CASSLQTYTEAFF
cdr3_nt: TGTGCCAGCAGCCTCCAGACTTACACTGAAGCTTTCTTT

v_call: TRBV19
j_call: TRBJ1-1
clone_size: -
cdr3_length: 15
d_call: -
cdr3_aa: CASSIDGTLNTEAFF
cdr3_nt: TGTGCCAGTAGTATAGATGGCACCTTGAACACTGAAGCTTTCTTT

v_call: TRBV27
j_call: TRBJ2-7
clone_size: -
cdr3_length: 14
d_call: -
cdr3_aa: CASMDLRSSYEQYF
cdr3_nt: TGTGCCAGCATGGATTTACGGAGCTCCTACGAGCAGTACTTC

v_call: TRBV7-2
j_call: TRBJ1-5
clone_size: few
cdr3_length: 13
d_call: TRBD1
cdr3_aa: CASSFAGGQPQHF
cdr3_nt: TGTGCCAGCAGCTTTGCAGGGGGTCAGCCCCAGCATTTT

v_call: TRBV10-2
j_call: TRBJ1-1
clone_size: -
cdr3_length: 14
d_call: TRBD1
cdr3_aa: CASRRTGENTEAFF
cdr3_nt: TGCGCCAGCAGACGGACAGGCGAGAACACTGAAGCTTTCTTT

v_call: TRBV9
j_call: TRBJ2-7
clone_size: -
cdr3_length: 16
d_call: TRBD2
cdr3_aa: CASSVDEGLASYEQYF
cdr3_nt: TGTGCCAGCAGCGTAGATGAGGGACTAGCGTCCTACGAGCAGTACTTC

v_call: TRBV7-9
j_call: TRBJ1-5
clone_size: -
cdr3_length: 15
d_call: -
cdr3_aa: CASSLRGGAGQPQHF
cdr3_nt: TGTGCCAGCAGCTTGCGGGGGGGGGCTGGTCAGCCCCAGCATTTT